The 10 T cell receptor beta chains below come from one sample, sequenced in a study of blood T cell repertoires in COVID-19 (dated by TCRdb to about 2020). Receptor libraries were prepared by the immunoSEQ multiplex PCR assay. Imported from immuneACCESS, the table was reduced by TCRdb to in-frame sequences with V and J called. These copies leave out some clones; in studies compared against another copy, an unresolved V gene accounts for under half, and the cause of the remainder is not known. For this sample the table gives 130,000 to 150,000 clones, of which 84% were detected only once. Approximately 38% of the sample is taken by the ten largest. Sequenced sample: peripheral blood. The receptor set was obtained from a human donor in a cohort sampled during active COVID-19.

This clone has just a few counts. The chain couples TRBV10-3 to TRBJ2-3; TRBD2 aligns across 7 bases. The CDR3 covers 15 residues. V shed 3 bases and J 1 base; nucleotides not matched to a gene: 4. Germline assignment: CDR1 ENHRY and CDR2 SYGVKD. The CDR3 loop is CAISDAGVGTDTQYF. The CDR3 coding sequence is TGTGCCATCAGTGATGCGGGGGTAGGCACAGATACGCAGTATTTT.

This sequence joins TRBV14 and TRBJ2-1; D perhaps matches TRBD1 (6 bases). This CDR3 is 16 amino acids long. Trimming stripped 3 bases from V and 6 bases from J, with 18 bases between. The germline V gene has CDR1 SGHDN and CDR2 FVKESK. CDR3 bases: TGTGCCAGCAGCCAGGCGACAGGCCGGAAGGTCAATGAGCAGTTCTTC. Its protein is CASSQATGRKVNEQFF.

V gene TRBV15 combines with J gene TRBJ1-5, with D possibly TRBD1 on 6 matching bases. Germline loops: CDR1 LNHNV, CDR2 YYDKDF (reference sequence). V lost 4 bases, J lost 6 bases, and 16 bases lay in between. CDR3 length equals 15 residues. The CDR3 nucleotides are TGTGCCACCAGCAATACAGGGTGGACGGGTCAGCCCCAGCATTTT. Translation: CATSNTGWTGQPQHF.

This clone was recorded once. The chain uses TRBV5-8 and TRBJ2-7; 8 nucleotides line up with TRBD2. The CDR3 sequence is 12 residues long. Germline V gene sequence: CDR1 SGHTS, CDR2 YDEGEE. The V and J ends lost 1 base and 6 bases, in that order; junction bases with no gene match: 0. The CDR3 DNA reads as TGTGCCAGCAGCTTGAGCGGGGGCGAGCAGTACTTC. Residues: CASSLSGGEQYF.

This clone was found a few times. The V gene is TRBV5-4, the J gene TRBJ2-1, with 13 bases lining up with TRBD2. The CDR3 consists of 15 residues. V lost 4 bases to trimming and J lost 7 bases; unmatched junction nucleotides: 5. Germline V gene data show CDR1 as SGHNT and CDR2 as YYREEE (reference sequence). CDR3 nucleotides: TGTGCCAGCAGCCGGGCGGGACTAGCGGGAAATGAGCAGTTCTTC. Translation: CASSRAGLAGNEQFF.

The rearrangement links TRBV7-2 to TRBJ2-2; D might be TRBD1 (6 bases). The CDR3 has 15 residues. CDR1 SGHTA and CDR2 FQGNSA come from the germline V gene. With 1 base removed from V and 4 bases from J, the gap between germline ends came to 10 bases. CDR3 sequence (DNA): TGTGCCAGCAGCTTAGGGGGACACAGCACCGGGGAGCTGTTTTTT. Translation gives CASSLGGHSTGELFF.

This clone was counted a few times. The chain carries TRBV4-1 and TRBJ1-3; 7 nucleotides agree with TRBD1. The CDR3 length is 18 residues. Germline trimming cut 2 bases from V and 0 bases from J; bases unmatched to any gene: 10. Germline V gives CDR1 MGHRA, CDR2 YSYEKL. The CDR3 loop reads CASSQPKGTASSGNTIYF. The CDR3 DNA is TGCGCCAGCAGCCAACCAAAGGGGACAGCCAGCTCTGGAAACACCATATATTTT.

J is TRBJ2-3 and V is TRBV6-5; D possibly corresponds to TRBD1 (6 bases). Germline V gives CDR1 MNHEY, CDR2 SVGAGI. There are 14 residues in the CDR3. Trimming left V 5 bases short and J 5 bases short, with 14 bases between. The DNA of the CDR3 is TGTGCCAGCAGTACCAGGGGAGTGGGAGATACGCAGTATTTT. It specifies CASSTRGVGDTQYF.

The rearrangement links TRBV12-5 to TRBJ1-6, with 8 bases matching TRBD1. V lost 4 bases to trimming and J lost 9 bases; unmatched junction nucleotides: 5. The CDR3 is 14 amino acids. Germline V gene sequence: CDR1 LGHNT, CDR2 FRNRAP. The CDR3 spells CASGSDRVASPLHF. The CDR3 DNA reads as TGTGCTAGTGGTTCGGACAGGGTAGCTTCACCCCTCCACTTT.

The chain employs TRBV10-3 and TRBJ2-7; TRBD1 matches 7 bases. J was trimmed by 5 bases and V by 10 bases; bases with no gene match: 11. The CDR3 totals 13 residues. Per germline, CDR1 ENHRY and CDR2 SYGVKD. The CDR3 nucleotides read TGTGCCACCCTGAGACAGGGTGTCCACGAGCAGTACTTC. Translating gives CATLRQGVHEQYF.